This record covers a single T cell receptor (beta chain). As yet, its antigen is unknown. Distinct nucleotide sequences in the sample also encode this CDR3. Trimming cost V 2 bases and J 0 bases, with 5 bases left between them. The germline V gene encodes CDR1 MNHEY and CDR2 SMNVEV (reference sequence). The CDR3 has 13 residues. The data originate from a study of shared clonotypes between healthy human individuals. General study points: Clonotypes shared by all four sorted-subset donors had higher generation probabilities than non-shared clonotypes. Only blood samples were collected, and tissue repertoires likely differ.

Source study methods: Junction-only sequences produced by ImmunoSEQ had no quality scores, so filtering differed. The protocol was immunoSEQ multiplex PCR, while the TCRdb copy is restricted to in-frame clones and leaves out a portion. That table furnishes V, J and clone size, whereas the DNA furnished D and trimming. The sample contains approximately 2,000,000 clones, roughly 95% of which appear only once. Naive-designated CD8 cells lacked CD45RO, were positively enriched for CCR7, and omitted terminally differentiated effector memory CD45RA+ cells. The TCR originated in a man aged 18 to 29 in good health. Some clones in this sample may be carry-over from other donors' samples. The sequenced material came from naive CD8+ T cells from PBMCs. The V and J genes are TRBV27 and TRBJ2-7; D call uncertain. The CDR3 DNA follows: TGTGCCAGCAGTTTAGTGGGCTCCTACGAGCAGTACTTC. This encodes CASSLVGSYEQYF.